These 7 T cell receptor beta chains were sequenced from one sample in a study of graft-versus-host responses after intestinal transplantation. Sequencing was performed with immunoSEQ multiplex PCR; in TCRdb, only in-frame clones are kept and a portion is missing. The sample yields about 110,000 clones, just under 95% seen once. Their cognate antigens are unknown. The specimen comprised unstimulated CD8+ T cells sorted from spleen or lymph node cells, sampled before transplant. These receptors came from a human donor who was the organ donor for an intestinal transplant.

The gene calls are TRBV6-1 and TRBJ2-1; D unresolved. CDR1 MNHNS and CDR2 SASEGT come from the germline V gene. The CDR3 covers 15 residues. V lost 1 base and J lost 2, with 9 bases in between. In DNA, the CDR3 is TGTGCCAGCAGTGAAGAATCCTCTCCCTACAATGAGCAGTTCTTC. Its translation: CASSEESSPYNEQFF.

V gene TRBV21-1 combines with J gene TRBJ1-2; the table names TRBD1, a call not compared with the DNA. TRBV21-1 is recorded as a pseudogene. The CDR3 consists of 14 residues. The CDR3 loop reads CASSKEGTNYGYTF. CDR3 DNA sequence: TGTGCCAGCAGCAAAGAGGGGACAAACTATGGCTACACCTTC.

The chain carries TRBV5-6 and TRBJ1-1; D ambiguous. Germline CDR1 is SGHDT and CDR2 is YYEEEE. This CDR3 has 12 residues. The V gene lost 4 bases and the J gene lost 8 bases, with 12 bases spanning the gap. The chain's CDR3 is CASSGPAVEAFF. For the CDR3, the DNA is TGTGCCAGCAGCGGGCCGGCTGTCGAAGCTTTCTTT.

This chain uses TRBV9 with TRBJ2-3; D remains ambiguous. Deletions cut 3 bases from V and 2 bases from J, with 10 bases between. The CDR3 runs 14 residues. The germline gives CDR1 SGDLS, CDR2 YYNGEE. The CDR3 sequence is CASSAPASTDTQYF. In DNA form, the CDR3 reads TGTGCCAGCAGCGCCCCAGCTTCCACAGATACGCAGTATTTT.

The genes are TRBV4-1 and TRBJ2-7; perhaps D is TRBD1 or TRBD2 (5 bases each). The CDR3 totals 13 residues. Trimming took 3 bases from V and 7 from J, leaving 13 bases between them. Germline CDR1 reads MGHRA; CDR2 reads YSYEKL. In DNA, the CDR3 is TGCGCCAGCAGCCACGGGACGGGGAATGAGCAGTACTTC. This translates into CASSHGTGNEQYF.

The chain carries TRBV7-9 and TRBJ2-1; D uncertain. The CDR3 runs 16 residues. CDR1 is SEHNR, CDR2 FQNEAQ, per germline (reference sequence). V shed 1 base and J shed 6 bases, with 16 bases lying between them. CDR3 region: CASSLGRSEVGNEQFF. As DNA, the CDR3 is TGTGCCAGCAGCTTAGGTCGATCTGAAGTGGGCAATGAGCAGTTCTTC.

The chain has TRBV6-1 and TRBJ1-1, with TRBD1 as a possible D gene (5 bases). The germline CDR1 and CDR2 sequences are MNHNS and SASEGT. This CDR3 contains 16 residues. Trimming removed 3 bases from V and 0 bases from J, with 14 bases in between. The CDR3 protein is CASSEQGLNMNTEAFF. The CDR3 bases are TGTGCCAGCAGTGAGCAGGGACTCAACATGAACACTGAAGCTTTCTTT.